The 9 T cell receptor beta chains below all came from one sample that was sequenced in a study of blood T cell repertoires in COVID-19. TCRdb keeps only in-frame clones here, not all; method: immunoSEQ multiplex PCR. The sample has about 440,000 clones; approximately 88% are singletons. The sequenced sample consisted of peripheral blood. These receptors originate from a woman between 50 and 59 years old with COVID-19, enrolled during active disease.

The rearrangement joins TRBV4-1 to TRBJ2-1; 8 nucleotides agree with TRBD2. V shed 7 bases, J shed 4 bases, and the junction held 18 bases outside the gene matches. Germline CDR1 reads MGHRA; CDR2 reads YSYEKL. The CDR3 spans 18 residues. The chain's CDR3 is CASTRKQVASGPYNEQFF. CDR3 in DNA: TGCGCCAGCACCCGAAAACAGGTGGCTAGCGGGCCTTACAATGAGCAGTTCTTC.

The V call is TRBV6-5, the J call TRBJ1-1; 9 bases match TRBD1. Trimming at V came to 6 bases and at J to 7 bases, leaving 6 bases not matched to a gene. This CDR3 spans 13 amino acids. In germline, CDR1 is MNHEY, CDR2 SVGAGI. The CDR3 sequence: CASSRTGEGEAFF. The CDR3 DNA reads TGTGCCAGCAGCCGGACAGGGGAAGGTGAAGCTTTCTTT.

V is TRBV2 and J is TRBJ1-2, with 12 bases that match TRBD1. Germline CDR1 SNHLY, CDR2 FYNNEI. The V segment lost 3 bases and the J segment 8 bases; nucleotides outside the gene matches: 10. The CDR3 length is 16 residues. The CDR3 region is CASSDWPGQGAEGYTF. CDR3 nucleotides: TGTGCCAGCAGTGACTGGCCGGGACAGGGGGCGGAAGGCTACACCTTC.

This clone was observed a single time. In DNA form, the CDR3 reads TGTGCCAGCAGCTTTACAGCGAACACCGGGGAGCTGTTTTTT. It is translated as CASSFTANTGELFF. The V and J genes are TRBV7-3 and TRBJ2-2; D call uncertain. Trimming took 3 bases from V and 0 from J, leaving 5 bases between them. CDR1 is SGHTA and CDR2 is FQGTGA in the germline V gene. There are 14 residues in the CDR3.

CDR3 amino acids: CASSTLQEVDTEAFF. The CDR3 DNA reads as TGTGCCAGCAGCACCCTACAGGAAGTGGACACTGAAGCTTTCTTT. This sequence joins TRBV7-9 and TRBJ1-1, with D possibly being TRBD1 (5 bases). This CDR3 region has 15 residues. V lost 5 bases and J lost 3, with 16 bases in between. Germline assignment: CDR1 SEHNR and CDR2 FQNEAQ (reference sequence).

This chain connects TRBV2 to TRBJ2-7; 9 nucleotides align to TRBD2. V shed 8 bases, J shed 0 bases, and the junction held 11 bases outside the gene matches. The CDR3 loop spans 16 amino acids. Per the germline V gene, CDR1 is SNHLY and CDR2 is FYNNEI. CDR3 in amino acids: CASLEGSGGSSYEQYF. CDR3 sequence (DNA): TGTGCCAGCCTTGAAGGAAGCGGGGGGTCCTCCTACGAGCAGTACTTC.

The rearrangement links TRBV6-5 to TRBJ1-1; D call uncertain. Germline-derived CDR1 and CDR2 are MNHEY and SVGAGI. V lost 11 bases to trimming and J lost 5 bases, with 15 bases between them. CDR3 size: 12 residues. The CDR3 sequence: CAESPGSTEAFF. In nucleotides, the CDR3 is TGTGCCGAGTCGCCGGGTTCGACTGAAGCTTTCTTT.

This chain uses TRBV19 with TRBJ1-3; a possible D gene is TRBD1 (6 bases). Trimming took off 3 bases at V and 0 bases at J, with 6 bases between the two ends. The length of the CDR3 is 14 residues. The V gene's germline CDR1 is LNHDA and CDR2 SQIVND (reference sequence). CDR3 coding DNA: TGTGCCAGTAGTATGGGGGCCTCTGGAAACACCATATATTTT. Translating it yields CASSMGASGNTIYF.

This clone was detected many times. The V and J genes are TRBV29-1 and TRBJ1-2; no clear D gene. CDR1 is SQVTM and CDR2 is ANQGSEA in the germline V gene. CDR3 size: 10 residues. The germline V and J ends were trimmed by 7 bases and 7 bases, with 10 bases remaining between them. In DNA, the CDR3 is TGCAGCGCCGAGACGGGTGGCTACACCTTC. Translating gives CSAETGGYTF.